These T cell receptor beta chains were read from a single sample in a study of radiotherapy plus CTLA-4 blockade in lung cancer. Some clones are missing from TCRdb's copy, which holds only in-frame ones; the method was immunoSEQ multiplex PCR. The table records roughly 120,000 clones, 78% of them present only once. This specimen was peripheral blood, taken from a patient treated with radiotherapy plus ipilimumab. These receptors all come from a human donor with non-small cell lung cancer who had a partial response to radiotherapy plus ipilimumab. CDR3s include the opening cysteine and the closing phenylalanine or tryptophan. D genes are given only for firm matches.

- 13 TRBV28 CASSTQRGYGYTF
TRBD2 17 TRBV15 CATSRGSSSGRGETQYF
TRBD1 15 TRBV30 CAWRARTGYSYGYTF
- 18 TRBV5-4 CASSLDVGATVLNYGYTF
- 14 TRBV7-8 CASSLRVGNEKLFF
- 13 TRBV15 CATSRDRPEKLFF
TRBD2 17 TRBV7-9 CASSFRAGGGNTGELFF
- 12 TRBV19 CASSAGPYEQYF
TRBD2 19 TRBV19 CASFRGGSSGRLNTGELFF
- 13 TRBV11-2 CASSPGRTETQYF
- 11 TRBV29-1 CSVEVFNEQFF
- 15 TRBV19 CASSMGSSNNSPLHF
TRBD1 15 TRBV28 CASTAGGLSGNTIYF
- 14 TRBV7-6 CASSPLAKSYEQYF
TRBD1 16 TRBV2 CASSGTGASSGNTIYF
TRBD1 14 TRBV5-1 CASSPGQVRETQYF
TRBD2 13 TRBV5-1 CAARAWEGETQYF
TRBD1 14 TRBV15 CATSLQTGPGELFF
- 18 TRBV4-1 CASSQDIVIYRNTGELFF
TRBD1 13 TRBV27 CASSFTTGLEQYF
TRBD2 16 TRBV7-2 CASSHRGGSITYEQYF
TRBD1 15 TRBV27 CASRVRTGDTGELFF
TRBD1 17 TRBV10-3 CAISESPGQGKSDTQYF
TRBD2 15 TRBV4-2 CASRGVAATYNEQFF
TRBD1 14 TRBV27 CASRRQGPNYGYTF
TRBD2 16 TRBV5-1 CASREREGQSYNEQFF
- 14 TRBV10-3 CAISETDPTGGYTF
TRBD1 14 TRBV6-5 CASSSGQGLREAFF
- 13 TRBV6-5 CASKPTGLETQYF
- 12 TRBV5-1 CASRETTGELFF
TRBD1 15 TRBV7-8 CASSFSDRGSYEQYF
TRBD2 15 TRBV5-1 CASSLDGGRWYEQYF
- 14 TRBV6-1 CASMTNTVSVVQHF
- 13 TRBV5-6 CASSLNNRDGYTF
- 12 TRBV29-1 CSVVARGQPQHF
- 14 TRBV6-5 CASSYDRVNTEAFF
TRBD1 15 TRBV28 CASSFRDRAGSPLHF
- 15 TRBV18 CASSPQGLSGNTIYF
- 16 TRBV7-2 CASARGGRDQVEKLFF
- 13 TRBV19 CASSLSPRGEQYF
TRBD1 18 TRBV18 CASSPPGVGGTSPYEQYF